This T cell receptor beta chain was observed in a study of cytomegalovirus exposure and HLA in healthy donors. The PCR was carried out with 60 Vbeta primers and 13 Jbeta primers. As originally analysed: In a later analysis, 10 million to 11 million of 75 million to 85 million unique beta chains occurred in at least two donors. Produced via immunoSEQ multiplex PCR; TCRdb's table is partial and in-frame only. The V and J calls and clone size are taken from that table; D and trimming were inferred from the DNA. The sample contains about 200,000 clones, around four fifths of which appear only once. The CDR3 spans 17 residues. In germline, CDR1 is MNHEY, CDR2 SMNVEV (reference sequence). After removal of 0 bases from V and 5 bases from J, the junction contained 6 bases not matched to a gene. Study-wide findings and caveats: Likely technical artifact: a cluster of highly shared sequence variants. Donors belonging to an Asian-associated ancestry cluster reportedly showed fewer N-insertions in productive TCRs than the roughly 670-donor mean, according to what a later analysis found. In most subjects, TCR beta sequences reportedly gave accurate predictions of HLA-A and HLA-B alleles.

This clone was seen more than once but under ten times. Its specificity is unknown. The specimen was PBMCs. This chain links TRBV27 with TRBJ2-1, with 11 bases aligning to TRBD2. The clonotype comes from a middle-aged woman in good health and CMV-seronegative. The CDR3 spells CASSLSRGLAAHNEQFF. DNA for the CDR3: TGTGCCAGCAGTTTATCTAGGGGACTAGCGGCCCACAATGAGCAGTTCTTC.